This TCR beta chain comes out of a study of T-cell memory formation after mild COVID-19. TCRdb used MiXCR to reprocess the 5' RACE reads, holding one entry per CDR3 protein. The table has more than 75,000 distinct CDR3 sequences, around 27% seen once. This clonotype has only a few counts. Its antigen is currently unknown. Germline is not matched at one junction end, which may reflect a read error. Whole-study findings and limits: CD4+ contracting clones were mainly CM and EM; CD8+ ones, EMRA.

Germline CDR1 reads SQVTM; CDR2 reads ANQGSEA. The CDR3 loop spans 13 amino acids. The clonotype was recovered from a man between 18 and 35 years old who had mild COVID-19 (a few samples of this study predate the infection). Cell type and time point are not known. This rearrangement joins TRBV29-1 to TRBJ1-2, with TRBD1 matching over 7 bases. The sequencing sample was made of PBMCs or a T cell subset sorted from them (not recorded which). CDR3 loop: CSVETGSYYGYTF. CDR3 DNA sequence: TGCAGCGTAGAGACAGGGAGTTACTACGGCTACACCTTC.